This record concerns one TCR beta chain sequence. Its antigen remains unidentified. For the second PCR, which ran for 7 to 11 cycles, a sample-barcoded 5' primer and a J-beta primer mix were used. Tags on each cDNA molecule came from a template-switch adaptor with 12 random nucleotides. Researchers report that each sample yielded at least 2.5 million CDR3-containing paired-end reads. TCRdb analysed the 5' RACE reads with MiXCR anew, one entry per CDR3 protein. The sample holds about 1.5 million distinct CDR3 sequences; around 39% are singletons and the top ten take 7.9%. The sample belongs to a study of blood T cells in healthy people across ages. Study-wide results and caveats: Per million T cells, TCR beta diversity dropped roughly linearly as age increased. Investigators viewed diversity estimates from one million T cells as underestimates, the study reported.

The CDR3 is 13 amino acids. Trimming left V 3 bases short and J 5 bases short, with 7 bases between. V gene TRBV12-3 or TRBV12-4 combines with J gene TRBJ1-4; no clear D gene. Sequenced material: blood. This receptor was obtained from a woman between 18 and 29 years old in good health. The CDR3 sequence: CASSLQPNEKLFF. CDR3 bases: TGTGCCAGCAGTTTGCAGCCGAATGAAAAACTGTTTTTT.